This entry lists 21 T cell receptor beta chains sequenced from one sample in a study of T cell repertoires in cytomegalovirus infection. One entry per CDR3 protein results from TCRdb running MiXCR on the reads. This table has 550,000 to 850,000 distinct CDR3 sequences, around 30% appearing once. Their recognized antigens are unknown. Here the sequenced sample was cultured PBMCs, taken from culture after CMV antigen stimulation. These receptors all come from a human donor in good health (CMV status not recorded). Some clones in this sample may be carry-over from other donors' samples.

The genes are TRBV20-1 and TRBJ2-3, with 9 bases aligning to TRBD2. The CDR3 runs to 15 residues. V lost 0 bases and J lost 6; bases outside the gene matches: 7. The V gene's germline CDR1 is DFQATT and CDR2 SNEGSKA (reference sequence). The CDR3: CSARDGGRAEDTQYF. DNA for the CDR3: TGCAGTGCTAGAGATGGCGGGAGGGCCGAGGATACGCAGTATTTT.

The chain carries TRBV20-1 and TRBJ2-1; 10 positions agree with TRBD2. The CDR3 sequence is 15 residues long. CDR1 is DFQATT and CDR2 is SNEGSKA in the germline V gene (reference sequence). Trimming took 5 bases from V and 7 from J; bases not matched to a gene: 11. The DNA of the CDR3 is TGCAGTGCTCCAAAACAAGCGGGAGGGATGAATGAGCAGTTCTTC. Encoded protein: CSAPKQAGGMNEQFF.

The genes are TRBV4-1 and TRBJ1-1; 8 bases agree with TRBD1. This CDR3 has 14 residues. Trimming at V came to 0 bases and at J to 10 bases, leaving 7 bases not matched to a gene. The germline V gene encodes CDR1 MGHRA and CDR2 YSYEKL. The CDR3 bases are TGCGCCAGCAGCCAAGATCTCAGGGGGCTGGGAGCTTTCTTT. Protein product: CASSQDLRGLGAFF.

This sequence joins TRBV7-2 and TRBJ2-3; 9 bases map to TRBD2. CDR3 length: 15 residues. J gave up 4 bases and V 2 bases, and 4 bases lay outside the gene matches. Germline V gene sequence: CDR1 SGHTA, CDR2 FQGNSA. In DNA, the CDR3 is TGTGCCAGCAGCTTATATGCGGGGGGGGCAGATACGCAGTATTTT. It translates to CASSLYAGGADTQYF.

This sequence joins TRBV7-9 and TRBJ2-1; the match to TRBD1 covers 7 bases. The trim removed 4 bases at V and 7 bases at J, leaving 7 bases unmatched. The germline V gene has CDR1 SEHNR and CDR2 FQNEAQ (reference sequence). The CDR3 consists of 14 residues. CDR3 amino acids: CASSSRQGENEQFF. The CDR3 DNA reads as TGTGCCAGCAGCTCAAGACAGGGTGAAAATGAGCAGTTCTTC. Filled out from reference TRBV7-9 and TRBJ2-1, the complete variable domain reads DTGVSQNPRHKITKRGQNVTFRCDPISEHNRLYWYRQTLGQGPEFLTYFQNEAQLEKSRLLSDRFSAERPKGSFSTLEIQRTEQGDSAMYLCASSSRQGENEQFFGPGTRLTVL.

This clonotype has more than one count but fewer than ten. The gene calls are TRBV24-1 and TRBJ2-2; 9 bases line up with TRBD1. The CDR3 has 16 amino acids. The germline V gene encodes CDR1 KGHDR and CDR2 SFDVKD. With V trimmed by 2 bases and J by 5 bases, 5 bases remained unmatched. The CDR3: CATSDWTGEMTGELFF. CDR3 nucleotides: TGTGCCACCAGTGATTGGACAGGGGAAATGACCGGGGAGCTGTTTTTT.

The gene calls are TRBV7-2 and TRBJ2-7, with D unclear. Per the germline V gene, CDR1 is SGHTA and CDR2 is FQGNSA. V lost 3 bases, J lost 2 bases, and 11 bases lay in between. This CDR3 has 14 amino acids. CDR3 protein: CASSFVLGTYEQYF. As DNA, the CDR3 is TGTGCCAGCAGCTTCGTTCTAGGGACCTACGAGCAGTACTTC.

The chain uses TRBV20-1 and TRBJ2-1, with TRBD2 matching over 10 bases. Unmatched junction bases numbered 5, after V lost 1 base and J lost 2 bases. Germline loops: CDR1 DFQATT, CDR2 SNEGSKA (reference sequence). The CDR3 has 16 amino acids. The DNA for the CDR3 is TGCAGTGCTAGAGCTAGCGGGAGTGGGGCCTACAATGAGCAGTTCTTC. This translates into CSARASGSGAYNEQFF.

This clonotype appeared many times. The chain combines TRBV7-2 with TRBJ2-7; 14 bases align to TRBD2. With V trimmed by 5 bases and J by 8 bases, 5 bases remained unmatched. This CDR3 has 14 amino acids. In germline, CDR1 is SGHTA, CDR2 FQGNSA. The DNA for the CDR3 is TGTGCCAGCAGCCCGGGACTAGCGGGAGTTAAGCAGTACTTC. Translated: CASSPGLAGVKQYF.

This clonotype was seen at least ten times. The chain is built from TRBV7-2 and TRBJ2-3; D remains unclear. The CDR3 has 13 residues. V was cut by 5 bases and J by 0 bases, with 6 bases left in between. From germline, CDR1 is SGHTA and CDR2 FQGNSA. CDR3 DNA: TGTGCCAGCAGCACGACTAGCACAGATACGCAGTATTTT. Encoded protein: CASSTTSTDTQYF.

In its sample, this clonotype was seen a few times. The chain is built from TRBV7-2 and TRBJ1-1; the D gene is possibly TRBD1 (5 bases). V lost 1 base and J 5 bases, leaving 11 bases between the germline ends. Germline-derived CDR1 and CDR2 are SGHTA and FQGNSA. This CDR3 has 14 amino acids. Written as DNA, the CDR3 is TGTGCCAGCAGCTTAGAGCAGGGTTGGACTGAAGCTTTCTTT. Translated: CASSLEQGWTEAFF.

CDR3 DNA sequence: TGCGCCAGCAGCCATGGACAGGGGGACTACGAGCAGTACTTC. Translating it yields CASSHGQGDYEQYF. The chain is built from TRBV4-1 and TRBJ2-7, with 10 bases identical to TRBD1. Unmatched junction bases numbered 2, after V lost 3 bases and J lost 3 bases. Germline V lookup: CDR1 MGHRA, CDR2 YSYEKL. CDR3 size: 14 residues.

CDR3 in DNA: TGTGCCAGCACCCGGACTAGCGCCATCTCCTACGAGCAGTACTTC. It encodes CASTRTSAISYEQYF. The chain couples TRBV2 to TRBJ2-7, with TRBD2 matching 9 bases. The germline V gene encodes CDR1 SNHLY and CDR2 FYNNEI. J lost 0 bases, V lost 7 bases, and 7 bases had no gene match. This CDR3 comprises 15 residues.

This clonotype was counted between two and nine times. CDR3 nucleotide sequence: TGTGCCAGCAGCTTGACTGTATCTATGACAGATACGCAGTATTTT. Protein: CASSLTVSMTDTQYF. The V call is TRBV5-4, the J call TRBJ2-3, with D unclear. V was trimmed by 1 base and J by 3 bases, leaving 12 bases between them. The length of the CDR3 is 15 residues. Germline V gives CDR1 SGHNT, CDR2 YYREEE (reference sequence).

This chain joins TRBV7-6 and TRBJ2-1; 7 bases are a match to TRBD2. Unmatched junction bases numbered 4, after V lost 1 base and J lost 1 base. The CDR3 covers 16 residues. Germline CDR1 reads SGHVS; CDR2 reads FNYEAQ. CDR3 DNA sequence: TGTGCCAGCAGCTTAGAGGTCGGGGGGTCCTACAATGAGCAGTTCTTC. It specifies CASSLEVGGSYNEQFF.

The gene calls are TRBV6-6 and TRBJ1-4, with TRBD1 matching over 10 bases. Germline CDR1 is MNHNY and CDR2 is SVGAGI (reference sequence). The V segment lost 5 bases and the J segment 8 bases; nucleotides outside the gene matches: 5. This CDR3 has 14 amino acids. The CDR3 DNA follows: TGTGCCAGCAGTCCGGGACAGGGGTACGAAAAACTGTTTTTT. This codes for CASSPGQGYEKLFF.

The chain uses TRBV7-2 and TRBJ2-3, with D perhaps assigned TRBD1 or TRBD2 (5 bases each). CDR3 length: 19 residues. Trimming took 5 bases from V and 0 from J, leaving 24 bases between them. Germline CDR1 reads SGHTA; CDR2 reads FQGNSA. Here the CDR3 reads CASSGVTNLGETSTDTQYF. The CDR3 DNA reads TGTGCCAGCAGCGGCGTCACTAACCTGGGGGAAACTAGCACAGATACGCAGTATTTT.

A note on this clonotype: This could be a read error, since a much larger clone is one nucleotide away. The V call is TRBV7-2, the J call TRBJ1-6; TRBD1 matches at 7 bases. Germline V gene lookup returns CDR1 SGHTA and CDR2 FQGNSA. The junction had 11 bases not matched to a gene; V was cut back by 8 bases and J by 7 bases. This CDR3 has 15 amino acids. CDR3 sequence reads: CASGPAQGENSPLHF. The CDR3, as DNA: TGTGCCAGCGGCCCCGCCCAGGGGGAAAATTCACCCCTCCACTTT.

This clonotype showed up just a few times. The rearrangement uses TRBV7-2 and TRBJ2-1; TRBD1 or TRBD2 may be the D gene (6 bases each). From germline, CDR1 is SGHTA and CDR2 FQGNSA. CDR3 length equals 17 residues. Trimming removed 1 base from V and 6 bases from J, with 19 bases in between. The CDR3 sequence: CASSLVGGRVSVNEQFF. CDR3 nucleotide sequence: TGTGCCAGCAGCTTAGTGGGGGGCAGGGTTTCAGTCAATGAGCAGTTCTTC.

The chain carries TRBV24-1 and TRBJ2-5; the D is unclear. In germline, CDR1 is KGHDR, CDR2 SFDVKD. V shed 1 base and J shed 7 bases, with 6 bases lying between them. CDR3 length: 12 residues. CDR3 sequence reads: CATSDFWGTQYF. CDR3 bases: TGTGCCACCAGTGATTTTTGGGGGACCCAGTACTTC.

This clonotype was detected a few times. The V and J genes are TRBV15 and TRBJ1-5; D is unclear. Between the trimmed V and J ends, which lost 4 bases and 2 bases, there was a span of 6 bases. Germline CDR1 LNHNV, CDR2 YYDKDF (reference sequence). This CDR3 comprises 13 residues. The CDR3 spells CATSTQRNQPQHF. In DNA form, the CDR3 reads TGTGCCACCAGCACACAGCGCAATCAGCCCCAGCATTTT.